Listed below are T cell receptor beta chains from one sample, sequenced in a study of shared T cell receptors in the human thymus. TCRdb's table, derived via immunoSEQ multiplex PCR, lists solely in-frame clones and lacks some. The table lists about 730,000 clones, roughly 85% of them singletons. This sample was also put to use in a study of human thymus T cells.

Input material: thymocytes. These receptors all stem from a girl younger than two with a congenital heart defect. Each CDR3 is given with its conserved first and last residue. The D gene is left open where the match is weak. Not every row has a clone size; where given, it reads once, few, many or a size class.

v_call	d_call	j_call	clone_size	cdr3_aa	cdr3_nt
TRBV5-1	.	TRBJ2-7	.	CASSFQGISYEQYF	TGCGCCAGCAGCTTTCAGGGGATCTCCTACGAGCAGTACTTC
TRBV7-8	TRBD1	TRBJ1-1	.	CASSLDTGQGNTEAFF	TGTGCCAGCAGCCTTGACACCGGACAGGGGAACACTGAAGCTTTCTTT
TRBV7-9	.	TRBJ1-2	.	CASSLSQVHNLYGYTF	TGTGCCAGCAGCTTATCCCAGGTACACAACCTATATGGCTACACCTTC
TRBV19	.	TRBJ1-4	.	CASSIADRATNEKLFF	TGTGCCAGTAGTATCGCAGACAGAGCAACTAATGAAAAACTGTTTTTT
TRBV6-5	.	TRBJ1-1	.	CASSGRLSLNTEAFF	TGTGCCAGCAGTGGTAGACTGAGCTTGAACACTGAAGCTTTCTTT
TRBV13	.	TRBJ2-7	few	CASSPRELQYF	TGTGCCAGCAGCCCGAGAGAGTTGCAGTACTTC
TRBV12-5	.	TRBJ2-1	once	CASGTSSGTHSYNEQFF	TGTGCTAGTGGTACGTCCTCCGGGACACACTCCTACAATGAGCAGTTCTTC
TRBV6-4	.	TRBJ2-2	.	CTSSDSTGGRAGELFF	TGTACCAGCAGTGACTCGACGGGGGGCAGAGCCGGGGAGCTGTTTTTT
TRBV28	TRBD2	TRBJ2-1	.	CASSTWGLAGYNEQFF	TGTGCCAGCAGTACCTGGGGACTAGCGGGATACAATGAGCAGTTCTTC
TRBV5-8	.	TRBJ2-5	.	CASSLGGQPETQYF	TGTGCCAGCAGCTTGGGAGGGCAGCCGGAGACCCAGTACTTC
TRBV5-4	.	TRBJ2-7	.	CASSLIGVPEQYF	TGTGCCAGCAGCTTGATCGGAGTCCCCGAGCAGTACTTC
TRBV9	.	TRBJ1-2	.	CASSVGQGYYGYTF	TGTGCCAGCAGCGTAGGCCAGGGCTACTATGGCTACACCTTC
TRBV15	.	TRBJ1-5	.	CATQTGEKGQPQHF	TGTGCCACCCAGACGGGGGAAAAAGGTCAGCCCCAGCATTTT
TRBV6-5	.	TRBJ1-5	.	CASSYNTSPNQPQHF	TGTGCCAGCAGCTATAATACGTCACCAAATCAGCCCCAGCATTTT
TRBV27	TRBD1	TRBJ1-2	.	CASRPQGSSNYGYTF	TGTGCCAGCAGACCACAGGGGTCGTCGAACTATGGCTACACCTTC
TRBV4-3	.	TRBJ1-1	.	CASSQDEGTEAFF	TGCGCCAGCAGCCAAGATGAGGGCACTGAAGCTTTCTTT
TRBV4-3	TRBD1	TRBJ1-4	.	CASSLGRTGIEKLFF	TGCGCCAGCAGCCTTGGTCGGACAGGAATAGAAAAACTGTTTTTT
TRBV7-9	.	TRBJ1-2	.	CATPAGYGYTF	TGTGCCACCCCTGCGGGGTATGGCTACACCTTC
TRBV19	.	TRBJ2-7	.	CASRDGPNEQYF	TGTGCCAGCCGGGATGGCCCCAACGAGCAGTACTTC
TRBV5-1	.	TRBJ1-2	.	CASSLTREEGGYTF	TGCGCCAGCAGCTTGACCCGAGAGGAAGGCGGCTACACCTTC
TRBV6-6	.	TRBJ1-1	.	CASSSDMTDTEAFF	TGTGCCAGCAGTTCAGACATGACGGACACTGAAGCTTTCTTT
TRBV9	.	TRBJ2-1	.	CASSAVAVSNNEQFF	TGTGCCAGCAGCGCAGTAGCGGTATCAAACAATGAGCAGTTCTTC
TRBV19	.	TRBJ1-4	.	CASKQTSTNEKLFF	TGTGCCAGTAAACAGACCTCAACTAATGAAAAACTGTTTTTT
TRBV6-6	.	TRBJ1-1	.	CASSYFLEAFF	TGTGCCAGCAGTTACTTTCTTGAAGCTTTCTTT
TRBV6-5	.	TRBJ1-5	once	CASSYSRDQPQHF	TGTGCCAGCAGTTACTCGAGGGATCAGCCCCAGCATTTT
TRBV5-1	.	TRBJ2-3	.	CASSFSSTDTQYF	TGCGCCAGCAGCTTTTCATCCACAGATACGCAGTATTTT
TRBV6-5	.	TRBJ1-1	.	CASSRRGNTEAFF	TGTGCCAGCAGTCGCCGGGGGAACACTGAAGCTTTCTTT
TRBV10-1	TRBD1	TRBJ2-7	.	CASSELGQAVGEDPYEQYF	TGCGCCAGCAGTGAGTTGGGACAGGCTGTTGGTGAGGACCCCTACGAGCAGTACTTC
TRBV19	.	TRBJ1-1	few	CASRWGVGTEAFF	TGTGCCAGTAGGTGGGGGGTTGGCACTGAAGCTTTCTTT
TRBV28	.	TRBJ2-5	once	CASGASSDKETQYF	TGTGCCAGCGGGGCCTCTAGCGACAAAGAGACCCAGTACTTC
TRBV2	.	TRBJ1-1	.	CASGGGDGWFPEAFF	TGTGCCAGCGGTGGGGGCGACGGTTGGTTCCCTGAAGCTTTCTTT
TRBV5-1	.	TRBJ1-4	.	CASSSETGWDEKLFF	TGCGCCAGCAGCTCGGAGACAGGTTGGGATGAAAAACTGTTTTTT
TRBV5-6	.	TRBJ1-2	.	CASSLGQSAFYGYTF	TGTGCCAGCAGCTTGGGACAGTCAGCCTTCTATGGCTACACCTTC
TRBV7-2	.	TRBJ1-2	.	CASSSIVSGEGCGYTF	TGTGCCAGCAGCTCAATTGTCTCTGGGGAGGGTTGTGGCTACACCTTC
TRBV5-5	.	TRBJ2-3	.	CASSLRGGSINISTDTQYF	TGTGCCAGCAGCTTGAGGGGGGGGTCGATTAATATAAGCACAGATACGCAGTATTTT
TRBV6-1	.	TRBJ2-2	.	CASPTGKNTGELFF	TGTGCCAGCCCAACGGGGAAGAACACCGGGGAGCTGTTTTTT
TRBV10-3	.	TRBJ2-7	.	CAISESAYSYEQYF	TGTGCCATCAGTGAGTCAGCCTACTCCTACGAGCAGTACTTC
TRBV5-1	TRBD2	TRBJ2-5	.	CASSRPLPSRGGGETQYF	TGCGCCAGCAGCAGACCCCTCCCAAGCCGGGGGGGAGGAGAGACCCAGTACTTC
TRBV28	TRBD1	TRBJ1-1	.	CASSLCRQTGNGTEAFF	TGTGCCAGCAGTTTATGCCGCCAGACAGGGAACGGCACTGAAGCTTTCTTT
TRBV29-1	TRBD1	TRBJ2-7	.	CSVGGNRGEQYF	TGCAGCGTTGGAGGAAACAGGGGGGAGCAGTACTTC
TRBV7-3	.	TRBJ1-1	.	CASSLRSGHMNTEAFF	TGTGCCAGCAGCTTACGTTCTGGCCACATGAACACTGAAGCTTTCTTT
TRBV29-1	.	TRBJ1-5	few	CSVGDKDSNQPQHF	TGCAGCGTTGGGGACAAGGACTCCAATCAGCCCCAGCATTTT
TRBV6-5	.	TRBJ1-1	.	CASSSTLDLIEAFF	TGTGCCAGTAGTTCCACACTAGACCTAATAGAAGCTTTCTTT
TRBV5-6	TRBD2	TRBJ2-3	once	CASSLQRGLGTDTQYF	TGTGCCAGCAGCTTGCAGCGGGGTTTGGGCACAGATACGCAGTATTTT
TRBV7-9	.	TRBJ2-7	once	CASSLPAGYEQYF	TGTGCCAGCAGCTTACCCGCGGGGTATGAGCAGTACTTC
TRBV6-1	.	TRBJ1-1	few	CASSEIWGRRNTEAFF	TGTGCCAGCAGTGAAATATGGGGGAGGAGGAACACTGAAGCTTTCTTT
TRBV10-3	TRBD1	TRBJ1-1	.	CAISELRDRMNTEAFF	TGTGCCATCAGTGAGTTAAGGGACAGGATGAACACTGAAGCTTTCTTT
TRBV7-9	.	TRBJ1-1	.	CASSPWADKNTEAFF	TGTGCCAGCAGCCCATGGGCGGACAAGAACACTGAAGCTTTCTTT
TRBV27	TRBD1	TRBJ1-6	.	CASSSRGRSYNSPLHF	TGTGCCAGCAGCAGCAGGGGGCGCTCCTATAATTCACCCCTCCACTTT
TRBV5-4	TRBD1	TRBJ2-2	.	CASTPGQDSTGELFF	TGTGCCAGCACACCGGGACAGGATAGCACCGGGGAGCTGTTTTTT
TRBV6-1	.	TRBJ1-3	.	CASDAGAGNTIYF	TGTGCCAGCGACGCGGGGGCTGGAAACACCATATATTTT
TRBV7-8	.	TRBJ2-2	.	CASSLGEDRNTGELFF	TGTGCCAGCAGCTTAGGGGAGGATAGGAACACCGGGGAGCTGTTTTTT
TRBV11-2	.	TRBJ2-7	.	CASSPRGSGESSYEQYF	TGTGCCAGCAGCCCCCGGGGTAGCGGCGAAAGCTCCTACGAGCAGTACTTC
TRBV27	TRBD1	TRBJ1-1	.	CASSSISGTGVSGNTEAFF	TGTGCCAGCAGTTCTATCTCCGGGACAGGGGTTTCGGGGAACACTGAAGCTTTCTTT
TRBV19	.	TRBJ1-2	few	CASSSTRGANYGYTF	TGTGCCAGTAGTTCTACCCGGGGAGCTAACTATGGCTACACCTTC